The T cell receptor beta chain under discussion was sequenced for a study of blood T cell repertoires in COVID-19 (dated by TCRdb to about 2020). Regarding the research as a whole: Collaborator samples came from the United States, Italy and Spain and covered acute and convalescent phases of COVID-19. The dataset comprised deeply sampled blood TCRbeta repertoires from subjects exposed to, actively infected with, or recovered from COVID-19. A de-identified subject ID, COVID-19 status, age in years and sex were almost always included in the sample metadata. The prospective study material was composed of cDNA or gDNA derived from T cells, B-cell-depleted T cells, or PBMCs. The repertoires were made available in a free public database intended to serve as a resource for research on the immune response to SARS-CoV-2. The samples were drawn from two sources: the first 160 participants of the ongoing ImmuneRACE study, and 1,000 to 1,500 subjects contributed by 6 global collaborators. HLA class I and class II types, where available, came from metadata supplied by the sample provider rather than from assay-based typing.

Participants in the prospective study were enrolled through a virtual design, were aged roughly 18 to 100 years, and lived in roughly 25 United States geographic areas. To assign participants to cohorts, the prospective study relied on clinical history that participants themselves reported in a screening survey and a study questionnaire. Exposed participants were defined as having been in contact with someone with a PCR-confirmed or clinician-diagnosed COVID-19 case within 2 weeks of study entry. Mobile phlebotomists in the prospective study collected whole blood, serum and a nasopharyngeal or oropharyngeal swab from every participant. Participants in the prospective study had the option to provide additional blood draws and questionnaires over an approximately 2-month period. Prospective study blood samples were shipped either frozen or at room temperature before DNA extraction. Points on this clone: Its antigen has not been determined. No quality values exist for individual bases; no much larger clone is one base distant.

Study-wide findings and limitations: Clinical and demographic metadata were provided uncurated, with the amount varying by source and participant.

TCRbeta CDR3 regions were amplified from genomic DNA by means of the immunoSEQ Assay, a bias-controlled multiplex PCR. Per the source publication's procedure: The number of nucleated cells in each sample was estimated by amplification of reference gene primers within the assay. To quantify the absolute abundance of each unique TCRbeta CDR3 rearrangement, sequence reads were collapsed and filtered. For each sample, productive Simpson clonality was calculated by taking the square root of Simpson's diversity index across productive rearrangements. TCRdb took this table from immuneACCESS and kept in-frame rearrangements with V and J called. Such tables lack part of the clones; where checked against another copy, unresolved V genes explain under half of the gap, and the rest is unexplained. The V and J calls and clone size are taken from that table; D and trimming were inferred from the DNA. The sample includes more than 300,000 clones, with roughly nine tenths observed a single time. The ten largest clones take up roughly 0.9% of the sample.

As encoded in the germline V gene (reference sequence), CDR1 is SGHNT while CDR2 is YYREEE. Germline trimming amounts to 2 bases on V and 0 bases on J, with 4 as the count of junction bases outside the gene matches. The CDR3 numbers 15 residues from cysteine through phenylalanine. The CDR3 DNA has 45 bases and is translated from base 1. The clonotype comes from a woman between 35 and 50 years old who had been exposed to COVID-19. Material: PBMCs or T cells enriched from blood (not recorded which). The receptor chain draws on TRBV5-4 and TRBJ1-1; TRBD1 aligns with 7 central bases. This receptor carries the CDR3 CASSLQTGMNTEAFF. The sequence in DNA is TGTGCCAGCAGCTTACAGACAGGGATGAACACTGAAGCTTTCTTT.